This is a list of T cell receptor beta chains from one sample in a study of blood T cell repertoires in COVID-19. The method was immunoSEQ multiplex PCR; TCRdb's version includes in-frame clones alone and lacks a portion of them. The sample has 150,000 or so clones; roughly four fifths are singletons. The material sequenced was PBMCs or T cells enriched from blood (not recorded which). These receptors all stem from a man aged 50-60 years who had recovered from COVID-19. CDR3s include the opening cysteine and the closing phenylalanine or tryptophan. The D gene is left open where the match is weak. A clone size is listed for some rows: how often the clone was seen (once, few, many), or a class if it is expanded.

TRBJ1-1 | TRBV10-3 | NA | NA | TGTGCCACCACTCAGGAGAACACTGAAGCTTTCTTT | CATTQENTEAFF
TRBJ1-1 | TRBV5-1 | once | TRBD1 | TGCGCCAGCAGCGACGACAGGGGATTTGTTAGGACTGAAGCTTTCTTT | CASSDDRGFVRTEAFF
TRBJ2-1 | TRBV3-1/TRBV3-2 | many | TRBD2 | TGTGCCAGCAGCCAAGCAAAGACTAGCGGGGGGGCATCCAATGAGCAGTTCTTC | CASSQAKTSGGASNEQFF
TRBJ1-4 | TRBV19 | NA | NA | TGTGCCAGTAGGCCAGGGCGGGGTGAAAAACTGTTTTTT | CASRPGRGEKLFF
TRBJ2-3 | TRBV9 | once | TRBD2 | TGTGCCAGCAGCCGCCGGGGGGGAACCAGCACAGATACGCAGTATTTT | CASSRRGGTSTDTQYF
TRBJ2-7 | TRBV6-2/TRBV6-3 | NA | NA | TGTGCCAGCAGTGACAAGTACGAGCAGTACTTC | CASSDKYEQYF
TRBJ1-6 | TRBV15 | NA | TRBD1 | TGTGCCACCAGCAGGGGACAGGGGAATTCACCCCTCCACTTT | CATSRGQGNSPLHF
TRBJ2-7 | TRBV7-8 | NA | TRBD2 | TGTGCCAGCAGGCTAGCGGGAAGCTCCTACGAGCAGTACTTC | CASRLAGSSYEQYF
TRBJ1-2 | TRBV7-9 | NA | NA | TGTGCCAGCAGCTTAGCTATAGAAAACTATGGCTACACCTTC | CASSLAIENYGYTF
TRBJ2-1 | TRBV6-6 | NA | TRBD2 | TGTGCCAGCAGTGATAAGCGGGGGGGCTACAATGAGCAGTTCTTC | CASSDKRGGYNEQFF
TRBJ2-1 | TRBV5-4 | NA | TRBD2 | TGTGCCAGCAGCTTGGGGAGAGCGGGGGGAGCCTACAATGAGCAGTTCTTC | CASSLGRAGGAYNEQFF
TRBJ2-7 | TRBV4-3 | NA | NA | TGCGCCAGCAGCCAAGATCCAGGGGGGACCTACGAGCAGTACTTC | CASSQDPGGTYEQYF
TRBJ2-3 | TRBV11-2 | NA | TRBD1 | TGTGCCAGCAGCTTAGGATCAGGGGGCGGGGCAGATACGCAGTATTTT | CASSLGSGGGADTQYF
TRBJ2-1 | TRBV9 | NA | NA | TGTGCCAGCAGCGTAGGCGGTCGGGGCAATGAGCAGTTCTTC | CASSVGGRGNEQFF
TRBJ2-2 | TRBV5-6 | NA | TRBD1 | TGTGCCAGCAGCCCCTTGGACAGGGCAGTTACCGGGGAGCTGTTTTTT | CASSPLDRAVTGELFF
TRBJ1-3 | TRBV19 | NA | NA | TGTGCCAGTAGCCCTTATACAGGAGGGGGAAACACCATATATTTT | CASSPYTGGGNTIYF
TRBJ1-6 | TRBV4-1 | NA | NA | TGCGCCAGCAGCCAAGGCTCAGGCCCGAATTCACCCCTCCACTTT | CASSQGSGPNSPLHF
TRBJ2-3 | TRBV7-9 | NA | TRBD2 | TGTGCCAGCAGCTTATCGGGACTAGCTCGCGGTACGCAGTATTTT | CASSLSGLARGTQYF
TRBJ1-2 | TRBV18 | NA | NA | TGTGCCAGCTCATCTCAGGGTAACTATGGCTACACCTTC | CASSSQGNYGYTF
TRBJ1-2 | TRBV4-1 | NA | TRBD1 | TGCGCCAGCAGAACACAGGGGACCAACTATGGCTACACCTTC | CASRTQGTNYGYTF
TRBJ1-3 | TRBV3-1/TRBV3-2 | few | NA | TGTGCCAGCAGCCAAGGACAGGTCGGAAACACCATATATTTT | CASSQGQVGNTIYF
TRBJ2-3 | TRBV13 | NA | TRBD1 | TGTGCCAGCAGCTCCCGGGACAGGGGCCTACATACGCAGTATTTT | CASSSRDRGLHTQYF
TRBJ2-7 | TRBV2 | NA | NA | TGTGCCAGCAGTGTTCAGGGTCCCTACGAGCAGTACTTC | CASSVQGPYEQYF
TRBJ2-1 | TRBV27 | NA | NA | TGTGCCAGCAGTTTATTACAGGGCGGCGATGAGCAGTTCTTC | CASSLLQGGDEQFF
TRBJ1-2 | TRBV28 | NA | TRBD1 | TGTGCCAGCAGTCTTGGGACAGGGCCTATCTATGGCTACACCTTC | CASSLGTGPIYGYTF
TRBJ1-6 | TRBV7-2 | NA | NA | TGTGCCAGCAGCGCTAACAGGCCCTTGGGTTCACCCCTCCACTTT | CASSANRPLGSPLHF
TRBJ1-1 | TRBV7-2 | NA | NA | TGTGCCAGCAGCTTAGGTCCAGGGATGAACACTGAAGCTTTCTTT | CASSLGPGMNTEAFF
TRBJ2-6 | TRBV5-1 | NA | TRBD1 | TGCGCCAGCAGACGGGACAGGCCCTCTGGGGCCAACGTCCTGACTTTC | CASRRDRPSGANVLTF
TRBJ2-1 | TRBV20-1 | NA | NA | TGCAGTGCCCCCTGGCCGAATGAGCAGTTCTTC | CSAPWPNEQFF
TRBJ2-3 | TRBV5-1 | NA | NA | TGCGCCAGCAGCTTGGAACCCCCTAGGACAGATACGCAGTATTTT | CASSLEPPRTDTQYF
TRBJ2-2 | TRBV30 | once | NA | TGTGCCTGGAGTCCCTCTAATATCGGGGAGCTGTTTTTT | CAWSPSNIGELFF
TRBJ1-2 | TRBV28 | NA | NA | TGTGCCAGCAGTTTATTGGGGGGTCCCTATGGCTACACCTTC | CASSLLGGPYGYTF
TRBJ1-2 | TRBV7-9 | NA | TRBD1 | TGTGCCAGCAGCTATTGGGACAGGGGGCATGGCTACACCTTC | CASSYWDRGHGYTF
TRBJ1-3 | TRBV9 | NA | NA | TGTGCCAGCAGCGTTAGACAGGTTAGCTCTGGAAACACCATATATTTT | CASSVRQVSSGNTIYF
TRBJ2-2 | TRBV3-1/TRBV3-2 | NA | TRBD2 | TGTGCCAGCAGACTCTTAGCGGGGGGGCGCGCCGGGGAGCTGTTTTTT | CASRLLAGGRAGELFF
TRBJ2-7 | TRBV5-6 | NA | NA | TGTGCCAGCAGCTTATCCAGGGGTCTTTACGAGCAGTACTTC | CASSLSRGLYEQYF
TRBJ2-7 | TRBV5-1 | NA | TRBD1 | TGCGCCAGCAGCCTAGGTGGGACAGGGGTACACGAGCAGTACTTC | CASSLGGTGVHEQYF
TRBJ1-5 | TRBV15 | once | TRBD1 | TGTGCCACCAGCGGAGGACAGGGGAGAAATCAGCCCCAGCATTTT | CATSGGQGRNQPQHF
TRBJ2-5 | TRBV19 | NA | NA | TGTGCCAGTAGTGTACGACTAGTTAGACGCCAAGAGACCCAGTACTTC | CASSVRLVRRQETQYF
TRBJ1-5 | TRBV7-2 | NA | NA | TGTGCCAGCAGCTTATGGGGGGGTTTTTTTGGCAATCAGCCCCAGCATTTT | CASSLWGGFFGNQPQHF
TRBJ1-2 | TRBV19 | once | TRBD1 | TGTGCCAGTAGTACGGGACAGAACTATGGCTACACCTTC | CASSTGQNYGYTF
TRBJ1-1 | TRBV15 | NA | TRBD1 | TGTGCCACCAGCAGGGGCGGGACAGGGGCAACTGAAGCTTTCTTT | CATSRGGTGATEAFF
TRBJ1-1 | TRBV9 | NA | TRBD1 | TGTGCCAGCAGCGAGGGACAGGGATACACTGAAGCTTTCTTT | CASSEGQGYTEAFF
TRBJ2-2 | TRBV7-3 | NA | TRBD1 | TGTGCCAGCAGACAGACAGGGTACACCGGGGAGCTGTTTTTT | CASRQTGYTGELFF
TRBJ1-4 | TRBV7-2 | NA | NA | TGTGCCAGCAGCATCCAGAGCGCGGGGAATGAAAAACTGTTTTTT | CASSIQSAGNEKLFF
TRBJ2-5 | TRBV7-2 | NA | TRBD2 | TGTGCCAGCAGCTTTAGCGGGGGGATCCAAGAGACCCAGTACTTC | CASSFSGGIQETQYF
TRBJ1-2 | TRBV5-1 | NA | TRBD1 | TGCGCCAGCAGCTTGGCAACAGGGGGCGACTATGGCTACACCTTC | CASSLATGGDYGYTF
TRBJ2-7 | TRBV10-3 | NA | TRBD1 | TGTGCCATGACCCCCGGGACAGGGAGCGTCGAGCAGTACTTC | CAMTPGTGSVEQYF
TRBJ2-3 | TRBV6-5 | NA | TRBD1 | TGTGCCAGCACCGCGGGACAGGTCACAGATACGCAGTATTTT | CASTAGQVTDTQYF
TRBJ2-3 | TRBV18 | NA | TRBD1 | TGTGCCAGCTCACCACCGGGACAGAGCACAGATACGCAGTATTTT | CASSPPGQSTDTQYF
TRBJ2-3 | TRBV5-6 | NA | TRBD2 | TGTGCCAGCAGCTTGGAGGCGTGGCTAGCGGGGGGATATACGCAGTATTTT | CASSLEAWLAGGYTQYF
TRBJ2-2 | TRBV3-1/TRBV3-2 | once | TRBD2 | TGTGCCAGTCTAGCGGGGAACACCGGGGAGCTGTTTTTT | CASLAGNTGELFF
TRBJ2-5 | TRBV28 | NA | TRBD1 | TGTGCCAGCAGACACCTTGGGACAGGGGGCAGGGAGACCCAGTACTTC | CASRHLGTGGRETQYF
TRBJ1-4 | TRBV3-1/TRBV3-2 | NA | TRBD1 | TGTGCCACTTCGGGACAGGGTCGGGAAAAACTGTTTTTT | CATSGQGREKLFF
TRBJ1-1 | TRBV24-1 | few | NA | TGTGCCACCAGTATTGGCACTAAAGCTTTCTTT | CATSIGTKAFF